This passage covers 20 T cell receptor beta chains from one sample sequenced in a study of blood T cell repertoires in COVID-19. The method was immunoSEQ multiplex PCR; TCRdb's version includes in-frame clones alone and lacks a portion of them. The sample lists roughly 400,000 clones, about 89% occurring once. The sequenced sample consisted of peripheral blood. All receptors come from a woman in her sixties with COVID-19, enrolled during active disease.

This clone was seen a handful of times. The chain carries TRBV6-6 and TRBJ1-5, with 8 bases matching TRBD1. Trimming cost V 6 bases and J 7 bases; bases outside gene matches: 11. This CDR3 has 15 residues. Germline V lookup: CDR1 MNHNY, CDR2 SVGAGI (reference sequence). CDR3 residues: CASRAGGAVWQPQHF. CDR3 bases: TGTGCCAGCAGGGCAGGGGGCGCGGTGTGGCAGCCCCAGCATTTT.

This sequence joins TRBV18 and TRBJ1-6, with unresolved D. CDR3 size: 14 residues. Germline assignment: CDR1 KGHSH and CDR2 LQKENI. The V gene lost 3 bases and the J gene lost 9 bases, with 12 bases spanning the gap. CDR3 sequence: CASSPLLEGSPLHF. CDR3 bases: TGTGCCAGCTCACCTTTACTAGAAGGTTCACCCCTCCACTTT. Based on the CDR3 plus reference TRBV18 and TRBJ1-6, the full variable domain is NAGVMQNPRHLVRRRGQEARLRCSPMKGHSHVYWYRQLPEEGLKFMVYLQKENIIDESGMPKERFSAEFPKEGPSILRIQQVVRGDSAAYFCASSPLLEGSPLHFGNGTRLTVT.

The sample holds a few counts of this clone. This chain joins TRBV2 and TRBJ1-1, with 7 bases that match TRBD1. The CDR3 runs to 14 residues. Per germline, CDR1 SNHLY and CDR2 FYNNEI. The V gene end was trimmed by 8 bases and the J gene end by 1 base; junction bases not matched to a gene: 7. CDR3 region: CASFQNRGNTEAFF. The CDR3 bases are TGTGCCAGCTTCCAGAACAGGGGGAACACTGAAGCTTTCTTT.

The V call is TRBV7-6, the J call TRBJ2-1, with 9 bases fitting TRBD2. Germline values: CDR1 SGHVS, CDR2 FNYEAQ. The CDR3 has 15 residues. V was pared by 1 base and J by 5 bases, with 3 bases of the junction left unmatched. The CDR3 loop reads CASSLVAGGNNEQFF. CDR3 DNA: TGTGCCAGCAGCTTAGTTGCGGGGGGGAACAATGAGCAGTTCTTC.

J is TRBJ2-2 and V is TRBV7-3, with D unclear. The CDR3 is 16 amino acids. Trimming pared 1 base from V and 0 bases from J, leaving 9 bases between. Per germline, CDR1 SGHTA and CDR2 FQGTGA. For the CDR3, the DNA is TGTGCCAGCAGCTTAAATTATTCCCCGAACACCGGGGAGCTGTTTTTT. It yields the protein CASSLNYSPNTGELFF.

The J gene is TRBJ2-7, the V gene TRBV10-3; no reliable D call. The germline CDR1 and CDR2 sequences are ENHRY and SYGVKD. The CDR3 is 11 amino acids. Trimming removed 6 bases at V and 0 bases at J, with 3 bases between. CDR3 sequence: CAISVSYEQYF. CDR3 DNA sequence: TGTGCCATCAGCGTCTCCTACGAGCAGTACTTC.

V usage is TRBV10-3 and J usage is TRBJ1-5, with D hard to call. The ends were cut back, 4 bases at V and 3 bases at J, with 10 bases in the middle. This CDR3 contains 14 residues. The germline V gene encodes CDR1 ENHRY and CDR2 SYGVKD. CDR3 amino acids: CAISGDTLNQPQHF. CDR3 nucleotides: TGTGCCATCAGTGGAGACACCCTCAATCAGCCCCAGCATTTT.

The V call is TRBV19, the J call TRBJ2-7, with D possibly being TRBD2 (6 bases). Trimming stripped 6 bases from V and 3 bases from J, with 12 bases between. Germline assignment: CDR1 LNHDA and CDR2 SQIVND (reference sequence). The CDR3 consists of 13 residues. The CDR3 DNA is TGTGCCAGTAGCCGCGGGGAGTTCTACGAGCAGTACTTC. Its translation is CASSRGEFYEQYF.

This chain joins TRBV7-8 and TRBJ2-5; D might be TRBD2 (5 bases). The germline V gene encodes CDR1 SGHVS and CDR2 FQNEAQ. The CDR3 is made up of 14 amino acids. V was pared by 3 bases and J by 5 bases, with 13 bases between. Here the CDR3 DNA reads TGTGCCAGCAGCTTCGCGGGCGTAAGGGAGACCCAGTACTTC. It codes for CASSFAGVRETQYF.

For the CDR3, the DNA is TGCGCCAGCAGCCCAAACAGAGCTAATGAAAAACTGTTTTTT. The encoded protein is CASSPNRANEKLFF. This rearrangement joins TRBV5-1 to TRBJ1-4; D is unresolved. Trimming shortened V by 4 bases and J by 3 bases, and 10 bases separated the two germline ends. The CDR3 sequence is 14 residues long. CDR1 and CDR2 from the germline V gene are SGHRS and YFSETQ.

The CDR3 loop reads CASSPLWANYGYTF. The CDR3, as DNA: TGTGCCAGCAGCCCACTTTGGGCGAACTATGGCTACACCTTC. V is TRBV7-9 and J is TRBJ1-2; D remains ambiguous. The CDR3 runs 14 residues. CDR1 and CDR2 (germline): SEHNR, FQNEAQ (reference sequence). V dropped 5 bases and J dropped 2 bases, with 12 bases sitting between them.

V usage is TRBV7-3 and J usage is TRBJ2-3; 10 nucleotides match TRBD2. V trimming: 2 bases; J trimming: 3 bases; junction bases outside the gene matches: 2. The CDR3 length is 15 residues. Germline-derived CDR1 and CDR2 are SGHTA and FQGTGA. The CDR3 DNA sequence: TGTGCCAGCAGCTTAGCACTAGCGGGGACAGATACGCAGTATTTT. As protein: CASSLALAGTDTQYF.

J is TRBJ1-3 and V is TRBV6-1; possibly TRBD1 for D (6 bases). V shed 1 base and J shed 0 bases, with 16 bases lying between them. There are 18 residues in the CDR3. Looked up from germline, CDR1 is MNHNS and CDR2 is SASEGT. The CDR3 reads CASSEGVDRVYSGNTIYF. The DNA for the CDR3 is TGTGCCAGCAGTGAAGGCGTGGACAGAGTTTACTCTGGAAACACCATATATTTT.

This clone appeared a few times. The CDR3: CASRISGQLNTEAFF. The CDR3, as DNA: TGTGCCAGTCGTATTTCGGGACAGCTGAACACTGAAGCTTTCTTT. This chain joins TRBV6-5 and TRBJ1-1, with 7 nucleotides matching TRBD1. V shed 9 bases, J shed 0 bases, and the junction held 10 bases outside the gene matches. Looked up from germline, CDR1 is MNHEY and CDR2 is SVGAGI. The CDR3 consists of 15 residues.

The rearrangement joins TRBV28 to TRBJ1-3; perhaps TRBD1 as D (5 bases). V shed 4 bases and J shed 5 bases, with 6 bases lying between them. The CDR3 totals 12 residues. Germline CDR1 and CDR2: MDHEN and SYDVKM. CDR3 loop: CASSYRRNTIYF. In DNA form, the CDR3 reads TGTGCCAGCAGTTACAGGCGAAACACCATATATTTT.

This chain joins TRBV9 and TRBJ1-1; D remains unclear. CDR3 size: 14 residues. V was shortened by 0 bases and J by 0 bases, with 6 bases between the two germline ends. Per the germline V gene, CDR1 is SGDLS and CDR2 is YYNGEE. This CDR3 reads CASSVGRLNTEAFF. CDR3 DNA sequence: TGTGCCAGCAGCGTAGGGAGACTGAACACTGAAGCTTTCTTT. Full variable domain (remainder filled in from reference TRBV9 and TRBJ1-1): DSGVTQTPKHLITATGQRVTLRCSPRSGDLSVYWYQQSLDQGLQFLIQYYNGEERAKGNILERFSAQQFPDLHSELNLSSLELGDSALYFCASSVGRLNTEAFFGQGTRLTVV.

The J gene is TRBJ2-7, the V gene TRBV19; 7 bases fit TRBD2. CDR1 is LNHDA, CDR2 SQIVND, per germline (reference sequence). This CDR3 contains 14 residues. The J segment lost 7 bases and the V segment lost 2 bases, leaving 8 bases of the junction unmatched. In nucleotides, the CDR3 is TGTGCCAGTAGTATACTTCTGGGAGCGGGGGAGCAGTACTTC. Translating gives CASSILLGAGEQYF.

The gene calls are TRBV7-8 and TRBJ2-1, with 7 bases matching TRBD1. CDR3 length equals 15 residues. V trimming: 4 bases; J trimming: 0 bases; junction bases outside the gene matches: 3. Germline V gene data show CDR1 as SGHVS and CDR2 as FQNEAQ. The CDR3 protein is CASSYWDSSYNEQFF. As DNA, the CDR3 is TGTGCCAGCAGCTATTGGGACAGCTCCTACAATGAGCAGTTCTTC.

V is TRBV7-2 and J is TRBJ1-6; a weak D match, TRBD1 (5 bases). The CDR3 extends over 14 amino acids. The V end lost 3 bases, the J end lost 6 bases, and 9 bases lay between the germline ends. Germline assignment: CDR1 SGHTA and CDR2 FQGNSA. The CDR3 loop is CASSFSRANSPLHF. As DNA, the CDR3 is TGTGCCAGCAGCTTCAGCAGGGCTAATTCACCCCTCCACTTT.

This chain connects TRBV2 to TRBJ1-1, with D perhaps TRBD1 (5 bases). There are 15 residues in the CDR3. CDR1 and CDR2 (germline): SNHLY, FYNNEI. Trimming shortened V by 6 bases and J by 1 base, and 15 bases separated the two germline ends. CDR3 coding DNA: TGTGCCAGCAGGCAAGGCGGACACCCGAACACTGAAGCTTTCTTT. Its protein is CASRQGGHPNTEAFF.